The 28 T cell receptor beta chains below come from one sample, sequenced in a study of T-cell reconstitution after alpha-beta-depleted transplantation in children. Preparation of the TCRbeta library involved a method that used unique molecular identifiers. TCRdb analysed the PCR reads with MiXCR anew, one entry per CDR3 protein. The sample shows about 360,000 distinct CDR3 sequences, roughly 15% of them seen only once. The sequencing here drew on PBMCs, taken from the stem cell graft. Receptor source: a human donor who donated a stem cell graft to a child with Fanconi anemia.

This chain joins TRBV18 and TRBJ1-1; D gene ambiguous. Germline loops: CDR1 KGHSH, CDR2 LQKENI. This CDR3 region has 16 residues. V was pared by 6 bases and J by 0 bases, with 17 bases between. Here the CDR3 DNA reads TGTGCCAGCTCGCCCAACCAAGAAGGGATGAACACTGAAGCTTTCTTT. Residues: CASSPNQEGMNTEAFF.

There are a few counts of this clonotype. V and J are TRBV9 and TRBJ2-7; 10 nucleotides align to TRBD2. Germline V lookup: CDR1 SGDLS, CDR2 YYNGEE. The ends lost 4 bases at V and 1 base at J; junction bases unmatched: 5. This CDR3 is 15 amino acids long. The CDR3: CASSPSGGKSYEQYF. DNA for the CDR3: TGTGCCAGCAGCCCTAGCGGGGGAAAATCCTACGAGCAGTACTTC.

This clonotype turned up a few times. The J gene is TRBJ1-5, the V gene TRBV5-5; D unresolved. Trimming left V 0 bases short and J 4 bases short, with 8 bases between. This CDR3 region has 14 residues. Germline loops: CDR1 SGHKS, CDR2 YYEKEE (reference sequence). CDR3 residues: CASSLVRANQPQHF. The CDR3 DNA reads TGTGCCAGCAGCTTGGTGAGAGCTAATCAGCCCCAGCATTTT.

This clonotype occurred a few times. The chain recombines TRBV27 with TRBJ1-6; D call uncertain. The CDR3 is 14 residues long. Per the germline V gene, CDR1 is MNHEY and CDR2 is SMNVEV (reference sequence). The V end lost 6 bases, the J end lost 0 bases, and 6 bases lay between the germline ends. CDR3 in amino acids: CASRPGSYNSPLHF. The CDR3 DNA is TGTGCCAGCAGGCCAGGCTCCTATAATTCACCCCTCCACTTT.

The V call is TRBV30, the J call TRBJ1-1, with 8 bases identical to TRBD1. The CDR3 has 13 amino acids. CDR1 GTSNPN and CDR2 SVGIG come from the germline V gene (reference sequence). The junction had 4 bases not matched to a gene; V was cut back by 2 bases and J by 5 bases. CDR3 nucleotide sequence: TGTGCCTGGAGTAGACAGGGGAGTACTGAAGCTTTCTTT. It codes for CAWSRQGSTEAFF.

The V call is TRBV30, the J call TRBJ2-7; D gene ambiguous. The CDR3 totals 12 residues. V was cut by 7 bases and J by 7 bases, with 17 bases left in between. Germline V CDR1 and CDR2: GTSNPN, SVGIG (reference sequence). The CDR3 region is CASTETSSEQYF. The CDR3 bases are TGTGCCTCGACTGAGACCTCTTCGGAGCAGTACTTC.

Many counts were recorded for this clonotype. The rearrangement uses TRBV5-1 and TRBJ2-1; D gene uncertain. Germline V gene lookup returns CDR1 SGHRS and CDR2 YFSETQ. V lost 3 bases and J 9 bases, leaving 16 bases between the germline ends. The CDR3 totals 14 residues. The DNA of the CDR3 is TGCGCCAGCAGCTCCCACTTGTCGGTTAGTGAGCAGTTCTTC. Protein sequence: CASSSHLSVSEQFF.

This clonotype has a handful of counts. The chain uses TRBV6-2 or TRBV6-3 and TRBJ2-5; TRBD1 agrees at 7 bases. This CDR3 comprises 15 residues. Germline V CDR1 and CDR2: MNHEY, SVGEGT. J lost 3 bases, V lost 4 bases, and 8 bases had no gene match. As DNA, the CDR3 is TGTGCCAGCAGTTCCCGGGGACAGTCAGAAGAGACCCAGTACTTC. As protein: CASSSRGQSEETQYF.

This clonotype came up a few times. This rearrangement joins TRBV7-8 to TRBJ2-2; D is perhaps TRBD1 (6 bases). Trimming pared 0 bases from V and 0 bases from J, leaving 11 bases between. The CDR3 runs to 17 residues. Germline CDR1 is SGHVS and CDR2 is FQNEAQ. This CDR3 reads CASSLAMDRPNTGELFF. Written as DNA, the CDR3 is TGTGCCAGCAGCTTAGCTATGGACAGACCGAACACCGGGGAGCTGTTTTTT.

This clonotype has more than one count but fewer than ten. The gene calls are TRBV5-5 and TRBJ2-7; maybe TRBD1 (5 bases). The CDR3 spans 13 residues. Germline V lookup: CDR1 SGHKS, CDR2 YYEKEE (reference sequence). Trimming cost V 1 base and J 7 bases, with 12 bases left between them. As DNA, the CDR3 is TGTGCCAGCAGCTTGCAGGGTTCGAGGGAGCAGTACGTC. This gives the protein CASSLQGSREQYV.

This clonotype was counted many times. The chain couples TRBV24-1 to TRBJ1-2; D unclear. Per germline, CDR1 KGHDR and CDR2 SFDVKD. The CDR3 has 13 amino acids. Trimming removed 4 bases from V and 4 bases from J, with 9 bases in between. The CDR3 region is CATSESTFYGYTF. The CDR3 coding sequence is TGTGCCACCAGTGAGTCGACCTTCTATGGCTACACCTTC.

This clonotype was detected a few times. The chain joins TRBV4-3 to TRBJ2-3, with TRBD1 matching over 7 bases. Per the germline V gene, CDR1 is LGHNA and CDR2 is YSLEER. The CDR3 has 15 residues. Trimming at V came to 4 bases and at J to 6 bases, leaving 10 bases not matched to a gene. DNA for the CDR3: TGCGCCAGCAGCCGGCAACAGGGGTATTTGGATACGCAGTATTTT. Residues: CASSRQQGYLDTQYF.

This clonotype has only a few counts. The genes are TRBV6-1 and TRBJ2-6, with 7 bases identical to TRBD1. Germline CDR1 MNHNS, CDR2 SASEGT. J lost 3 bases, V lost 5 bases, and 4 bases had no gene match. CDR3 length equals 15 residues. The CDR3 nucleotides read TGTGCCAGCAGTATGACAGGGCATGGGGCCAACGTCCTGACTTTC. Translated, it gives CASSMTGHGANVLTF.

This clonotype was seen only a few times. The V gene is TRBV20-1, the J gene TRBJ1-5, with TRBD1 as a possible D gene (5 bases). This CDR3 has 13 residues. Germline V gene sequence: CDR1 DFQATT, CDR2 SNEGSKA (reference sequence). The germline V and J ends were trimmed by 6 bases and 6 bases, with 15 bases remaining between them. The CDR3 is CSAGQQVSQPQHF. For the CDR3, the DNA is TGCAGTGCAGGACAACAAGTAAGTCAGCCCCAGCATTTT.

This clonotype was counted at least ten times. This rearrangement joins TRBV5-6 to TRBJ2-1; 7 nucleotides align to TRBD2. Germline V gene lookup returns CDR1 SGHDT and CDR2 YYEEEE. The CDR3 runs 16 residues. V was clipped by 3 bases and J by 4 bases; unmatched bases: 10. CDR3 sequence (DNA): TGTGCCAGCAGCTCCGGGGGGTTTCTAGGGTACAATGAGCAGTTCTTC. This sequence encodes CASSSGGFLGYNEQFF.

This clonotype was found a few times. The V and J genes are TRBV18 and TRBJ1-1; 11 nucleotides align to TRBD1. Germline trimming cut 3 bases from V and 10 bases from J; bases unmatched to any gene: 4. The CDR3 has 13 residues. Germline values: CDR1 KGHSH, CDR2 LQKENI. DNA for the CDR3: TGTGCCAGCTCACCTGGGACAGGGGGTGTAGCTTTCTTT. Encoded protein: CASSPGTGGVAFF.

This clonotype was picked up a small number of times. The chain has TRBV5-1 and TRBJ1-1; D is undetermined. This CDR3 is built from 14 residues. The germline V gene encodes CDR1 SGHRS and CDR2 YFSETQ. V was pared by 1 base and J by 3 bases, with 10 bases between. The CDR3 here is CASSLKGMDTEAFF. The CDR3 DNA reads TGCGCCAGCAGCTTGAAGGGAATGGACACTGAAGCTTTCTTT. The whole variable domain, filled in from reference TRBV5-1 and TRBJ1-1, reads KAGVTQTPRYLIKTRGQQVTLSCSPISGHRSVSWYQQTPGQGLQFLFEYFSETQRNKGNFPGRFSGRQFSNSRSEMNVSTLELGDSALYLCASSLKGMDTEAFFGQGTRLTVV.

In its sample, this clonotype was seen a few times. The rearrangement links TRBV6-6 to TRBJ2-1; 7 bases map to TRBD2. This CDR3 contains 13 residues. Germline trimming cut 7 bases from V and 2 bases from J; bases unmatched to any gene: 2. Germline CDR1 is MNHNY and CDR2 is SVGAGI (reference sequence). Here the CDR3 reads CASTRGAYNEQFF. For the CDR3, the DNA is TGTGCCAGCACCCGGGGGGCCTACAATGAGCAGTTCTTC.

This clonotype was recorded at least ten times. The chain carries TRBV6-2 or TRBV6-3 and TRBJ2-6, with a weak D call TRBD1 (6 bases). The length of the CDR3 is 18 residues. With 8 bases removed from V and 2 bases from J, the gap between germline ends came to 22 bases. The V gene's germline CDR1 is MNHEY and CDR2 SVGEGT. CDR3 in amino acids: CASASWARGRTGANVLTF. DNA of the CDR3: TGTGCCAGCGCTTCCTGGGCCAGGGGAAGGACTGGGGCCAACGTCCTGACTTTC.

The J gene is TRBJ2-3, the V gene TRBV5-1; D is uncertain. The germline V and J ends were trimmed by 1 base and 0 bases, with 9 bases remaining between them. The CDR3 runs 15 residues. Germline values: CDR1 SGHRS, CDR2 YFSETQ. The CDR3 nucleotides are TGCGCCAGCAGCTTGATGCCCTTTAGCACAGATACGCAGTATTTT. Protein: CASSLMPFSTDTQYF.

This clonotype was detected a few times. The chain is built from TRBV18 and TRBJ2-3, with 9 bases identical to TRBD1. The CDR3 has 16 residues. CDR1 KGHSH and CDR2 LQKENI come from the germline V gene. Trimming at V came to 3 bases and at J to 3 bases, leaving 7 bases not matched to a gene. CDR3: CASSPKRGQGTDTQYF. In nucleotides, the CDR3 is TGTGCCAGCTCACCGAAAAGGGGACAGGGTACAGATACGCAGTATTTT. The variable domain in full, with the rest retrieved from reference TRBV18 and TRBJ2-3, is NAGVMQNPRHLVRRRGQEARLRCSPMKGHSHVYWYRQLPEEGLKFMVYLQKENIIDESGMPKERFSAEFPKEGPSILRIQQVVRGDSAAYFCASSPKRGQGTDTQYFGPGTRLTVL.

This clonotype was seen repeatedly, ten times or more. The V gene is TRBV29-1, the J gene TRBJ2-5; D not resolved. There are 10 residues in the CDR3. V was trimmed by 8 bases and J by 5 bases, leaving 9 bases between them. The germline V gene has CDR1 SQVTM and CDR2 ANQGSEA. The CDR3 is CSSGLETQYF. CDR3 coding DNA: TGCAGCTCCGGTCTCGAGACCCAGTACTTC.

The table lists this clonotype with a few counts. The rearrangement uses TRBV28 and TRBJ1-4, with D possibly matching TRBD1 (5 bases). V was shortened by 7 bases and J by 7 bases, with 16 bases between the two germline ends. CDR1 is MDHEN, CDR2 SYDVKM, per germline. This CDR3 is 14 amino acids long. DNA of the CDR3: TGTGCCAGCACCTCCGGGGGGGGAAGTGAAAAACTGTTTTTT. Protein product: CASTSGGGSEKLFF. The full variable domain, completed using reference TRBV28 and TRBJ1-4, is DVKVTQSSRYLVKRTGEKVFLECVQDMDHENMFWYRQDPGLGLRLIYFSYDVKMKEKGDIPEGYSVSREKKERFSLILESASTNQTSMYLCASTSGGGSEKLFFGSGTQLSVL.

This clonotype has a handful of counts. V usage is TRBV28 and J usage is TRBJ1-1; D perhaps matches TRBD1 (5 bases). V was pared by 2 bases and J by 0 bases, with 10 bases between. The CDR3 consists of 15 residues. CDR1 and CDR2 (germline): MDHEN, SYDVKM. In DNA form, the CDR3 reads TGTGCCAGCAGTTTACAGGGCCGGTTGAACACTGAAGCTTTCTTT. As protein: CASSLQGRLNTEAFF.

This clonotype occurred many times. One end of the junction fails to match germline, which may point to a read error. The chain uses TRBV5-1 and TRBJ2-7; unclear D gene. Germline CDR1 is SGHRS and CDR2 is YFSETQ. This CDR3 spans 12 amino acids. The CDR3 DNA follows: TGCGCCAGCAGCTTGATCTCCGACGAGCAGTACTTC. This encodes CASSLISDEQYF.

CDR3 in amino acids: CASSQVGQLNTEAFF. CDR3 DNA: TGTGCCAGCAGCCAAGTAGGCCAGCTGAACACTGAAGCTTTCTTT. This chain links TRBV14 with TRBJ1-1; D unclear. V lost 1 base and J 0 bases, leaving 9 bases between the germline ends. The CDR3 spans 15 residues. CDR1 and CDR2 from the germline V gene are SGHDN and FVKESK.

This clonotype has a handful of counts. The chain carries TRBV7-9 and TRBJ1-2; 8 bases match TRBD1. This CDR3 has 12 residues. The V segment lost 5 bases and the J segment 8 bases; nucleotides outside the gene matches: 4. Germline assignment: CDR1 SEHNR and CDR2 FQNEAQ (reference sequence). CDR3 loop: CASSTGQGGYTF. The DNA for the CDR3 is TGTGCCAGCAGCACCGGACAGGGAGGCTACACCTTC. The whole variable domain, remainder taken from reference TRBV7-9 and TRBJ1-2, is DTGVSQNPRHKITKRGQNVTFRCDPISEHNRLYWYRQTLGQGPEFLTYFQNEAQLEKSRLLSDRFSAERPKGSFSTLEIQRTEQGDSAMYLCASSTGQGGYTFGSGTRLTVV.

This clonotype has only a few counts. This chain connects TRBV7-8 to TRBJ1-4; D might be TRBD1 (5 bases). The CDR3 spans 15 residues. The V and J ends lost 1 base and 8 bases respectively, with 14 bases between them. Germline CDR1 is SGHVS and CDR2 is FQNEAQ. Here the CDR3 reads CASSLGPGGQEKLFF. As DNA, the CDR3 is TGTGCCAGCAGCTTAGGTCCGGGAGGACAAGAAAAACTGTTTTTT. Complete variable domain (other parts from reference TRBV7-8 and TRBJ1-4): GAGVSQSPRYKVAKRGQDVALRCDPISGHVSLFWYQQALGQGPEFLTYFQNEAQLDKSGLPSDRFFAERPEGSVSTLKIQRTQQEDSAVYLCASSLGPGGQEKLFFGSGTQLSVL.